A single sample gave rise to the 31 T cell receptor beta chains below, sequenced in a study of T-cell reconstitution after alpha-beta-depleted transplantation in children. It was with unique molecular identifiers that the TCRbeta library was prepared. Via MiXCR, TCRdb re-called the PCR reads, giving one row per CDR3 protein. This table holds fewer than 150,000 distinct CDR3 sequences, about 9.5% found once. This specimen was PBMCs, mostly from graft donor cells, taken 180 days after TCRalphabeta/CD19-depleted stem cell transplant. These receptors were obtained from a girl in the first two years of life who had a stem cell transplant for combined immunodeficiency, so the T cells may come from the graft donor.

This clonotype was counted only a few times. This chain joins TRBV7-2 and TRBJ2-1; D is tentatively TRBD1 or TRBD2 (5 bases each). Trimming pared 5 bases from V and 8 bases from J, leaving 19 bases between. Germline CDR1 and CDR2: SGHTA and FQGNSA. The CDR3 spans 15 residues. The CDR3 DNA follows: TGTGCCAGCAGCCATACCTCGGGACCCCCCCATGAGCAGTTCTTC. Its protein is CASSHTSGPPHEQFF.

The rearrangement uses TRBV11-2 and TRBJ2-2; a weak D match, TRBD1 (5 bases). The germline CDR1 and CDR2 sequences are SGHAT and FQNNGV. Trimming pared 4 bases from V and 7 bases from J, leaving 7 bases between. The CDR3 consists of 12 residues. The CDR3 sequence is CASSYRSGELFF. The CDR3, as DNA: TGTGCCAGCAGCTACAGGAGCGGGGAGCTGTTTTTT.

The chain carries TRBV20-1 and TRBJ2-7, with 10 positions matching TRBD1. CDR1 is DFQATT, CDR2 SNEGSKA, per germline (reference sequence). Unmatched junction bases numbered 3, after V lost 4 bases and J lost 3 bases. The CDR3 extends over 13 amino acids. The CDR3 spells CSATGQGDYEQYF. The CDR3 DNA follows: TGCAGTGCTACTGGACAGGGGGACTACGAGCAGTACTTC.

This clonotype was counted at least ten times. V and J are TRBV14 and TRBJ1-1; D is uncertain. The V gene lost 3 bases and the J gene lost 1 base, with 6 bases spanning the gap. This CDR3 contains 13 residues. From germline, CDR1 is SGHDN and CDR2 FVKESK. The CDR3 protein is CASSQQANTEAFF. The DNA for the CDR3 is TGTGCCAGCAGCCAGCAGGCGAACACTGAAGCTTTCTTT.

This clonotype has only a few counts. V is TRBV10-3 and J is TRBJ1-5; 7 bases agree with TRBD1. The CDR3 sequence is 17 residues long. Germline trimming cut 0 bases from V and 5 bases from J; bases unmatched to any gene: 10. From germline, CDR1 is ENHRY and CDR2 SYGVKD. The CDR3 region has the DNA TGTGCCATCAGTGAGTCCCAACAGGGGTCCGGGGATCAGCCCCAGCATTTT. It codes for CAISESQQGSGDQPQHF.

This clonotype was seen only a few times. The rearrangement uses TRBV11-2 and TRBJ1-5, with D possibly TRBD1 on 5 matching bases. Germline values: CDR1 SGHAT, CDR2 FQNNGV. This CDR3 has 13 residues. Trimming took 3 bases from V and 4 from J, leaving 7 bases between them. CDR3 residues: CASSFGANQPQHF. The CDR3 bases are TGTGCCAGCAGCTTCGGGGCTAATCAGCCCCAGCATTTT.

This clonotype was detected a few times. The CDR3 DNA reads TGTGCCATCAGTGAGTCGAAAGACACGCACTATGGCTACACCTTC. Its translation: CAISESKDTHYGYTF. V is TRBV10-3 and J is TRBJ1-2; unclear D gene. Germline assignment: CDR1 ENHRY and CDR2 SYGVKD. With 0 bases removed from V and 3 bases from J, the gap between germline ends came to 11 bases. This CDR3 contains 15 residues.

This clonotype appeared a few times. The rearrangement uses TRBV7-2 and TRBJ2-2; D gene ambiguous. Looked up from germline, CDR1 is SGHTA and CDR2 is FQGNSA. CDR3 length: 15 amino acids. The ends were cut back, 1 base at V and 4 bases at J, with 10 bases in the middle. The CDR3 DNA reads TGTGCCAGCAGCTTAGGGTCGTGGCCCACCGGGGAGCTGTTTTTT. Its protein product is CASSLGSWPTGELFF.

This clonotype was seen repeatedly, ten times or more. The genes are TRBV20-1 and TRBJ2-1, with 10 bases aligning to TRBD2. Germline V lookup: CDR1 DFQATT, CDR2 SNEGSKA (reference sequence). V was clipped by 0 bases and J by 0 bases; unmatched bases: 11. The CDR3 extends over 19 amino acids. This CDR3 is CSARDLELAGSFSYNEQFF. For the CDR3, the DNA is TGCAGTGCTAGAGATTTGGAACTAGCGGGGAGCTTCTCCTACAATGAGCAGTTCTTC.

This clonotype was seen repeatedly, ten times or more. This sequence joins TRBV5-1 and TRBJ1-1; 7 bases agree with TRBD1. With V trimmed by 4 bases and J by 5 bases, 8 bases remained unmatched. CDR1 is SGHRS and CDR2 is YFSETQ in the germline V gene. The CDR3 consists of 14 residues. The chain's CDR3 is CASSTQGQKTEAFF. As DNA, the CDR3 is TGCGCCAGCAGCACACAGGGACAGAAGACTGAAGCTTTCTTT.

The J gene is TRBJ2-3, the V gene TRBV18; a possible D gene is TRBD2 (5 bases). Germline V gene data show CDR1 as KGHSH and CDR2 as LQKENI. The CDR3 consists of 16 residues. Trimming took 3 bases from V and 4 from J, leaving 17 bases between them. The CDR3 loop is CASSPSGSWGADTQYF. The CDR3, as DNA: TGTGCCAGCTCACCCTCGGGGTCATGGGGTGCAGATACGCAGTATTTT.

Turning to this clonotype: At one end the junction does not follow the germline gene, possibly because of a read error. This chain joins TRBV12-3 or TRBV12-4 and TRBJ1-4, with D uncertain. The CDR3 is 14 amino acids. The CDR3 sequence: CVSTHSSFNEKLFF. The CDR3 DNA sequence: TGTGTCAGCACCCACAGCAGCTTTAATGAAAAACTGTTTTTT.

The CDR3 spells CASSPGHRRPIHGYTF. The CDR3 DNA sequence: TGTGCCAGCAGCCCCGGCCACAGGCGACCTATCCATGGCTACACCTTC. This sequence joins TRBV7-2 and TRBJ1-2; the D gene is possibly TRBD1 (5 bases). The CDR3 is 16 residues long. Germline V gives CDR1 SGHTA, CDR2 FQGNSA. With 5 bases removed from V and 6 bases from J, the gap between germline ends came to 22 bases.

This clonotype was seen a few times. The chain couples TRBV19 to TRBJ2-2; D could derive from TRBD1 or TRBD2 (6 bases each). Germline loops: CDR1 LNHDA, CDR2 SQIVND (reference sequence). V lost 4 bases, J lost 0 bases, and 9 bases lay in between. The CDR3 is 15 amino acids. The CDR3 DNA reads TGTGCCAGTAGTAGCGGGACACCGAACACCGGGGAGCTGTTTTTT. This translates into CASSSGTPNTGELFF.

In this sample, this clonotype turned up many times. This chain joins TRBV7-2 and TRBJ2-2, with 7 nucleotides matching TRBD2. The V gene end was trimmed by 5 bases and the J gene end by 6 bases; junction bases not matched to a gene: 9. CDR3 length: 15 residues. From germline, CDR1 is SGHTA and CDR2 FQGNSA. CDR3 in DNA: TGTGCCAGCAGCCCGGAGCGGGCGGGGGCCGGGGAGCTGTTTTTT. Its translation: CASSPERAGAGELFF.

Comment on this clonotype: One base away lies a much larger clone, so this may be a sequencing read error. The CDR3 does not end in the conserved phenylalanine or tryptophan, so this is likely a read error. This sequence joins TRBV20-1 and TRBJ2-1; D unclear. Trimming left V 2 bases short and J 9 bases short, with 8 bases between. The germline V gene has CDR1 DFQATT and CDR2 SNEGSKA (reference sequence). The CDR3 has 11 amino acids. This CDR3 reads CSARPQAEQFL. The CDR3 DNA reads TGCAGTGCTAGACCTCAGGCTGAGCAGTTCTTA.

This clonotype was observed a few times. This sequence joins TRBV6-1 and TRBJ2-2; 9 nucleotides agree with TRBD2. The CDR3 length is 15 residues. Germline lookup yields CDR1 MNHNS and CDR2 SASEGT. The trim removed 4 bases at V and 7 bases at J, leaving 7 bases unmatched. CDR3 protein: CASSASGRRIGELFF. The CDR3 nucleotides are TGTGCCAGCAGTGCCAGCGGGAGGAGAATCGGGGAGCTGTTTTTT.

The rearrangement links TRBV7-3 to TRBJ2-7; 9 bases line up with TRBD1. The CDR3 extends over 13 amino acids. V trimming: 3 bases; J trimming: 6 bases; junction bases outside the gene matches: 3. Looked up from germline, CDR1 is SGHTA and CDR2 is FQGTGA. CDR3 in amino acids: CASSFTTGGEQYF. CDR3 DNA: TGTGCCAGCAGCTTTACGACAGGGGGCGAGCAGTACTTC.

Notes on this clonotype: A clone one base away is much larger, so this may be a read error. The V and J genes are TRBV20-1 and TRBJ2-7; D remains ambiguous. The germline V gene encodes CDR1 DFQATT and CDR2 SNEGSKA (reference sequence). The CDR3 is 14 residues long. V was clipped by 2 bases and J by 1 base, with 12 bases between them. The CDR3 reads CSARNLRRSYEQYF. The CDR3 region has the DNA TGCAGTGCTAGAAATCTGCGACGGTCCTACGAGCAGTACTTC.

The chain recombines TRBV7-6 with TRBJ1-4; unclear D gene. The CDR3 consists of 15 residues. Germline V lookup: CDR1 SGHVS, CDR2 FNYEAQ. V was cut by 4 bases and J by 5 bases, with 14 bases left in between. The CDR3 bases are TGTGCCAGCAGCTCCCGGGGTCCACTCAATGAAAAACTGTTTTTT. It specifies CASSSRGPLNEKLFF.

This clonotype turned up a few times. The V gene is TRBV19, the J gene TRBJ2-1; TRBD1 matches at 7 bases. V lost 3 bases to trimming and J lost 0 bases; unmatched junction nucleotides: 2. CDR1 LNHDA and CDR2 SQIVND come from the germline V gene (reference sequence). The CDR3 runs to 15 residues. CDR3 protein: CASSIRGLSYNEQFF. CDR3 nucleotides: TGTGCCAGTAGTATTAGGGGGCTCTCCTACAATGAGCAGTTCTTC.

This clonotype was recorded at least ten times. The J gene is TRBJ2-7, the V gene TRBV12-3 or TRBV12-4; weak D call: TRBD2 (6 bases). Trimming left V 6 bases short and J 7 bases short, with 16 bases between. This CDR3 has 13 amino acids. In DNA, the CDR3 is TGTGCCAGCAGCCGGCGAATGGAGGGAGAGCAGTACTTC. This translates into CASSRRMEGEQYF.

A few counts support this clonotype. The chain carries TRBV20-1 and TRBJ2-7, with 9 nucleotides matching TRBD1. Germline values: CDR1 DFQATT, CDR2 SNEGSKA (reference sequence). V gave up 5 bases and J gave up 0 bases; unmatched junction bases: 14. This CDR3 comprises 17 residues. CDR3 loop: CSAWTGALPLSSYEQYF. In DNA, the CDR3 is TGCAGTGCTTGGACAGGGGCGCTCCCTTTGAGCTCCTACGAGCAGTACTTC.

This chain connects TRBV4-3 to TRBJ1-4; perhaps TRBD1 as D (5 bases). The CDR3 spans 14 residues. CDR1 is LGHNA, CDR2 YSLEER, per germline. V was cut by 4 bases and J by 10 bases, with 16 bases left in between. CDR3 in amino acids: CASSPFSAGGKLFF. The CDR3 nucleotides are TGCGCCAGCAGCCCCTTTAGTGCCGGGGGAAAACTGTTTTTT.

This clonotype was recorded at least ten times. V usage is TRBV15 and J usage is TRBJ2-1, with 9 bases aligning to TRBD2. The ends lost 4 bases at V and 2 bases at J; junction bases unmatched: 3. Germline CDR1 and CDR2: LNHNV and YYDKDF (reference sequence). The CDR3 sequence is 15 residues long. CDR3 loop: CATSKLAGAYNEQFF. The CDR3 region has the DNA TGTGCCACCAGCAAACTAGCGGGTGCCTACAATGAGCAGTTCTTC.

V and J are TRBV15 and TRBJ2-5; tentatively, D is TRBD2 (5 bases). Germline V gives CDR1 LNHNV, CDR2 YYDKDF (reference sequence). The CDR3 loop spans 17 amino acids. Trimming stripped 0 bases from V and 0 bases from J, with 14 bases between. The CDR3 bases are TGTGCCACCAGCAGAGATCGCGGGCACAAGTACCAAGAGACCCAGTACTTC. Its protein product is CATSRDRGHKYQETQYF.

This clonotype was detected a few times. The genes are TRBV4-1 and TRBJ2-2; 12 positions match TRBD2. CDR3 length equals 19 residues. From germline, CDR1 is MGHRA and CDR2 YSYEKL. The ends lost 2 bases at V and 5 bases at J; junction bases unmatched: 12. CDR3 nucleotide sequence: TGCGCCAGCAGCCAAAAAGGGGCTAGCGGGGGGGCCTCTACCGGGGAGCTGTTTTTT. Encoded protein: CASSQKGASGGASTGELFF.

This clonotype has a handful of counts. The chain employs TRBV24-1 and TRBJ2-5; 8 positions match TRBD1. The CDR3 has 14 residues. V dropped 6 bases and J dropped 7; count of bases not matched to a gene: 9. CDR1 and CDR2 from the germline V gene are KGHDR and SFDVKD. The chain's CDR3 is CATSPGTGQRTQYF. In nucleotides, the CDR3 is TGTGCCACCAGTCCCGGGACAGGCCAAAGGACCCAGTACTTC.

This clonotype was found a few times. The chain recombines TRBV7-3 with TRBJ2-5; D is undetermined. The CDR3 loop spans 13 amino acids. V was trimmed by 3 bases and J by 0 bases, leaving 5 bases between them. Germline V gives CDR1 SGHTA, CDR2 FQGTGA. The CDR3 DNA is TGTGCCAGCAGCTTCCGGGACCAAGAGACCCAGTACTTC. Its translation: CASSFRDQETQYF.

The chain carries TRBV2 and TRBJ1-6, with TRBD1 matching 9 bases. This CDR3 has 14 residues. The trim removed 7 bases at V and 10 bases at J, leaving 8 bases unmatched. The germline gives CDR1 SNHLY, CDR2 FYNNEI. CDR3 bases: TGTGCCAGCACTCCGGACAGGGGTTTCTCACCCCTCCACTTT. Translating it yields CASTPDRGFSPLHF.

CDR3 bases: TGCAGTGCTAGACCCCCCGACAGGGTGGGGGAGCAGTACTTC. Amino acids: CSARPPDRVGEQYF. V is TRBV20-1 and J is TRBJ2-7; TRBD1 aligns across 7 bases. CDR3 length: 14 amino acids. Germline V CDR1 and CDR2: DFQATT, SNEGSKA (reference sequence). Trimming at V came to 2 bases and at J to 7 bases, leaving 11 bases not matched to a gene.